Sequencing of this T cell receptor beta chain was carried out in a study of T cell responses to AZD1222 COVID-19 vaccine (TCRdb year 2021). Broadly, across the study: TCR sequencing covered fewer than 250 trial participants: about 210 given two doses of AZD1222 and 26 given two doses of MenACWY control vaccine. Enrollment into the trials was organized by age into subgroups of 18-55, 56-69 and 70-plus years, and those subgroups contained roughly 140, 27 and 60 TCR-sequenced participants, respectively. Broad study findings and their caveats: Nearly half of unique spike-specific TCRs reportedly recognized epitopes outside regions mutated in the B.1.351 and B.1.1.7 variants. No day 14 peak-response samples were available, so repertoires were characterized only after the peak T cell response. Participants were mostly white British and included more females than males, and it was suggested by the authors that clonal diversity may have been underestimated. In the small 56-69-year group, the increase in depth fell short of significance, most likely because of low power. Conclusions about previously exposed vaccinees were limited because only six AZD1222 recipients were SARS-CoV-2 seropositive at baseline. After two AZD1222 doses, spike-specific TCR breadth and depth were significantly higher than at day 0 and than in MenACWY recipients. The vaccine-associated CD4 TCRs covered the entire spike protein, and the dominant responses fell in regions 160-218 and 743-854.

As concerns this clone: The clone's antigen remains unknown. It has no much larger one-base neighbor in the sample; base qualities were not kept.

The CDR3 regions of human TCRbeta chains were subjected to immunosequencing. Per the authors' processing: TCRs in the repertoires were compared against a reference library of SARS-CoV-2-specific TCRs that had been generated with the MIRA antigen-specificity platform. Breadth was defined as the fraction of unique TCRs that were SARS-CoV-2-associated. Depth was defined as the fraction of total T cells that were SARS-CoV-2-associated. Using the MIRA data, each spike-specific TCR was mapped to the spike region that the TCR reacts to and placed in a CD4 or CD8 class. Log10-transformed breadth and depth values were compared by one-way ANOVA with Sidak's multiple comparisons tests. TCRdb obtained this table from immuneACCESS and retained in-frame rearrangements with V and J assigned. These tables miss some clones; where compared with another copy, unresolved V genes account for less than half of the shortfall, and the remainder is unexplained. V and J calls plus clone size are reproduced from that table; the DNA served to infer D and trimming. The sample includes approximately 140,000 clones, with more than 85% observed a single time. Roughly 3.3% of the sample is held by the ten biggest clonotypes.

The sample's time point label, in plain terms: about 28 days (+/-7) after the second vaccine dose. Because spike-specific TCR depth and breadth did not differ between the two schedules, AZD1222 recipients who got a second dose at roughly 4 weeks were pooled with those who got a second dose at roughly 12 weeks. The vaccinee samples were drawn from two UK trials, COV001 and COV002, one of which was a single-blind randomized controlled phase 2/3 trial testing AZD1222 (ChAdOx1 nCoV-19) in healthy adults. Trial participant PBMC samples were collected at day 0 and day 28 after the second dose for TCRbeta chain sequencing. For CDR1 and CDR2, the germline V gene lists SGDLS and YYNGEE. Cut back by 4 bases and 0 bases, the V and J ends lie 7 bases apart. From the cysteine up to the phenylalanine, the CDR3 has a length of 13 residues. Solely the CDR3 DNA is kept, with 39 bases framed from the first base.

This sequence was found in an adult who received the AZD1222 COVID-19 vaccine. Sample: peripheral blood, taken 28 days after the second AZD1222 dose. This chain joins TRBV9 to TRBJ1-1; no confident D gene assignment can be made. The CDR3 is CASSIDLNTEAFF. DNA sequence: TGTGCCAGCAGCATAGATCTGAACACTGAAGCTTTCTTT.